This T cell receptor (beta chain) is from a study of cytomegalovirus exposure and HLA in healthy donors (dated by TCRdb to about 2017). In the study overall: An earlier analysis of approximately 590 of the donors reported approximately 300 Gb of sequence data and 117 million unique TCR beta sequences from about 200 million T cells. The study was designed to test whether signatures of past pathogen exposure could be identified by cataloging public T cell receptors. HLA typing included class I and class II loci at four-digit resolution. A later genetic analysis used genome-wide SNP genotypes for about 55% of the 666 donors, treating that subset as a discovery cohort. A later analysis re-examined previously published TCR beta repertoires from just over 650 donors and added high-resolution HLA genotyping to investigate patterns of TCR occurrence. The later analysis used no new phenotypic data to find candidate immune exposures, relying instead on TCR beta sequences and their occurrence across donors. Besides the first cohort of some 670 subjects, a separate validation cohort made up of 120 or so different subjects was used. Among 300 to 500 genotyped donors of the cohort, an average of around 240,000 unique TCR beta nucleotide sequences was sequenced per donor, of which approximately 18% were non-productive. Typing coverage varied by locus: roughly 620-630 donors for A, B, C, DRB1 and DQB1; more than 500 for DQA1; 606 for DPA1; 400 to 480 for DPB1. Around 320 gigabases of sequencing data and tens of millions of unique TCR sequences were included in an early release covering 550 to 800 HLA-typed donors. Among the approximately 420 genotyped donors, approximately 81% belonged to the genetic ancestry cluster associated with self-reported Caucasian donors. About five DR-DQ haplotypes were treated as single units for association and clustering because of strong linkage in the cohort. All discovery cohort repertoires had been generated on a single sequencing platform. Donor age, sex, ethnicity and CMV serostatus were collected together with the repertoire data. The study combined high-throughput TCR immunosequencing, statistical association of individual TCRs with disease status, and machine learning to predict cytomegalovirus infection status. The study used immunosequencing to profile the T cell repertoires of approximately 690 subjects and linked those repertoires to cytomegalovirus serostatus. An earlier analysis of 587 of the donors applied high-throughput TCR beta sequencing to assess whether each TCR beta V gene segment acted as functional or pseudogenic.

The library came from the immunoSEQ multiplex PCR assay. A mixture of 60 forward primers for TCR Vbeta segments and 13 reverse primers for TCR Jbeta segments was used in the multiplex PCR. The CDR3 region of rearranged TCR beta genes was amplified from genomic DNA by a multiplex PCR assay. On the Illumina HiSeq System, the amplified TCR beta libraries were sequenced as 87-base-pair reads. The paper's data handling went like this. A later analysis tallied tens of millions of unique TCR beta chains across the 700 or so repertoires, and about 10 million of those chains were shared by two or more donors. Raw reads were error-corrected and collapsed into unique sequences with a nearest-neighbor algorithm that merged closely related sequences to remove PCR and sequencing errors. V, D and J gene segments were assigned by aligning CDR3 sequences to IMGT reference sequences. For a sequence to be retained, a match of at least six nucleotides was required to both a V gene segment and a J gene segment. Rearrangements were called productive when the CDR3 lacked stop codons and stayed in frame with V and J; all others were non-productive. Following IMGT convention, CDR3 was defined as the stretch from the second conserved V-encoded cysteine up to the conserved J-encoded phenylalanine. The earlier analysis of about 590 of the donors excluded sequences that lacked an unambiguous match to a single V gene segment. In an earlier analysis of some 590 of the donors, a V segment was called functional when productive rearrangements were above 56.7%, and segregating when the standard deviation between donors exceeded 5%. A statistical classification framework was built for diagnosing cytomegalovirus status from the catalog of TCR beta chain sequences. In a later analysis, V and J genes were assigned by comparing TCR nucleotide sequences against IMGT/GENE-DB human TR gene sequences. A later analysis assigned CDR3 sequences and most-parsimonious VDJ recombination scenarios with the TCRdist pipeline. In a later analysis, each TCR beta chain was defined by its CDR3 amino acid sequence together with its V-gene family, and reads lacking a unique V-gene family were excluded. To address suspected cross-contamination and a sequencing artifact, a later analysis removed 592 highly shared, low-generation-probability nucleotide sequences. For each public chain, a later analysis derived a clonal expansion index from normalized ranks of inferred template counts within each repertoire. In a later analysis, generation probabilities were computed with a VDJ recombination model fitted to out-of-frame rearrangements, and the resulting probabilities were checked against IGoR. In a later analysis, hypergeometric tests were used to score TCR-TCR, TCR-HLA and TCR-CMV co-occurrence, with a repertoire-size bias correction applied to TCR pairs. To estimate false discovery rates, a later analysis permuted the HLA or CMV assignments 20 times. In a later analysis, co-occurring TCRs were grouped using DBSCAN, with TCRdist sequence similarity added in when clustering inside HLA-allele-positive subsets. Repertoires with fewer than 30,000 or more than 120,000 public chains were left out of co-occurrence clustering, as were five repertoires with anomalous nucleotide sharing. This immuneACCESS table, as held by TCRdb, lists in-frame sequences with V and J called but not all clones. Of the missing ones, under half trace to an unresolved V gene in checked studies; the others have no known cause. V, J and clone size reflect that table, while D and trimming were determined from the DNA. Present in this sample are around 210,000 clones, 70% to 90% of which were seen just once. The biggest ten clones account for roughly 0.24% of the sample.

There are 15 amino acids in the CDR3, from cysteine to phenylalanine inclusive. Only the CDR3 part of the read is kept: 45 bases, read in frame from the first base. V is pared back by 4 bases and J by 5 bases, with 14 bases lying between the germline termini. CDR1 and CDR2 are drawn from the germline V gene: SGHTA, FQGNSA. On this clone itself: Its antigen is currently not known. There are no base qualities to consult, and no much larger clone falls within one base.

What the study reported, not specific to this receptor: A further reported finding was that TCR beta sequences accurately predicted the HLA-A and HLA-B alleles for most subjects in the first cohort. A later analysis found that most CMV-associated TCR beta chains appeared HLA-restricted, with HLA associations seemingly driven largely by CMV exposure. The classifier was reported to diagnose cytomegalovirus status with high specificity and sensitivity in both the original and validation cohorts. When HLA alleles, especially DR and DQ, strongly co-occurred, TCR associations were difficult to assign to individual alleles. While some public TCRs were present in many individuals, most TCR sequences turned up only very rarely across donors. Compared with the approximately 670-donor mean, donors in an Asian-associated ancestry cluster had fewer N-insertions in productive TCRs, according to a later genetic analysis. Because the 87-base-pair reads could not distinguish some IMGT-functional V segments, including TRBV6-2 and TRBV6-3, those segments were excluded. In a later genetic analysis, a missense DCLRE1C variant was associated with V-gene and J-gene trimming of TCR beta chains, and the association was replicated in an independent cohort. Because counts were too low, seventeen rarely observed V segments, including chromosome 9 orphons, were left out of the earlier analysis of 500 to 750 of the donors. A later analysis found that TCR association rates varied across HLA loci, with DRB1 alleles showing the most associated TCRs and HLA-C alleles the fewest. In an earlier analysis of approximately 590 of the donors, most TCR beta V segments appeared in productive rearrangements about 87% or about 30% of the time, broadly matching IMGT annotations. A few of the identified cytomegalovirus-associated TCR beta chains were confirmed in vitro to be specific for cytomegalovirus antigens. Several of the top co-occurrence clusters appeared to be linked to parvovirus B19, influenza, CMV and Epstein-Barr virus, according to a later analysis. In the study, some 180 TCR beta chains were listed as associated with cytomegalovirus. HLA typing was unavailable for some donors at each locus, so association tests used only the typed subset. At a false discovery rate of 0.05, a later analysis linked 16,000 or so TCR beta sequences to specific HLA alleles. In a later analysis, HLA-associated TCR beta chains were found to be more clonally expanded and to have lower generation probabilities than equally common non-associated chains. Only TCR beta chains were sequenced in this cohort, and the absence of alpha or paired-chain data limited detectable features. The only immune exposure information available for the cohort was CMV serostatus. The presence/absence analyses assumed that sequencing depth was roughly uniform across donors, and that assumption may not be true. A group of highly shared sequence variants was considered likely to be a technical artifact of the sequencing pipeline. Linkage disequilibrium might explain the correlated functional status among segregating V segments, but an unknown experimental factor could not be excluded. The authors suggested that the approach could potentially be generalized to other disease states and immunological phenotypes.

The cohort consisted of 670 or so healthy bone marrow donors. Cohort members were all nominally healthy when sampled, although unrecorded immune exposures were likely present. The donor was CMV seronegative and belonged to the group of 352 seronegative cohort members. A peripheral blood sample was provided by each donor, and peripheral blood mononuclear cells were used for TCR beta sequencing. Genomic DNA was extracted from the blood cell samples with the Qiagen DNeasy Blood Extraction Kit. The sequenced sample consisted of PBMCs. This sequence originates from a girl aged 2-9 years in good health and CMV-seronegative. The chain uses TRBV7-2 and TRBJ2-2; the D region possibly corresponds to TRBD2 (5 bases align). CDR3 protein: CASSSFGITTGELFF. The bases are TGTGCCAGCAGCTCTTTCGGGATAACAACCGGGGAGCTGTTTTTT.